Sequencing of this T cell receptor beta chain was carried out in a study of blood T cell repertoires in COVID-19. On the study more broadly: COVID-19 samples collected from the United States, Italy and Spain covered acute and convalescent phases. PBMCs, B-cell-depleted T cells, or T cells were the source of the cDNA or gDNA that made up the material.

In the study's own analysis: Estimation of nucleated cell counts was performed using reference gene primer amplification. Only in-frame clones appear in the TCRdb table, and some are missing; sequencing was by immunoSEQ multiplex PCR. V and J calls and clone size are as listed in that table; D and trimming were resolved from the DNA. The sample holds 150,000 to 250,000 clones; approximately 84% are singletons and the top ten take 6.5% to 8.5%. Germline CDR1 is GTSNPN and CDR2 is SVGIG (reference sequence). The CDR3 runs to 16 residues. V lost 2 bases to trimming and J lost 3 bases; unmatched junction nucleotides: 11.

Input material: peripheral blood. The chain recombines TRBV30 with TRBJ2-3; 7 bases match TRBD2. The TCR was taken from a human donor with acute or convalescent COVID-19. The donor label of this sample is uncertain. CDR3 in amino acids: CAWSLRTRRWTDTQYF. The CDR3 bases are TGTGCCTGGAGTCTAAGGACTAGACGATGGACAGATACGCAGTATTTT. The variable domain in full, completed from reference TRBV30 and TRBJ2-3, reads SQTIHQWPATLVQPVGSPLSLECTVEGTSNPNLYWYRQAAGRGLQLLFYSVGIGQISSEVPQNLSASRPQDRQFILSSKKLLLSDSGFYLCAWSLRTRRWTDTQYFGPGTRLTVL.